The clone carrying this TCR beta chain was seen a few times. Its antigen is still unknown. The source of the sample is a study of response to subunit inactivated influenza vaccine. Whole-study results and caveats: There was a suggestion from the authors that each seasonal influenza vaccination recruits few new T cells.

TCRdb re-analysed the RT-PCR reads in MiXCR, keeping a single row per CDR3 protein. This table has 400,000 to 650,000 distinct CDR3 sequences, around 7.7% appearing once. The clonotype originates from a man between 50 and 75 years old who received an inactivated influenza vaccine. Sequenced here: PBMCs from blood, sampled around 25 months after vaccination.

CDR3 sequence reads: CASSVTFTGDTEAFF. In nucleotides, the CDR3 is TGTGCCAGCAGCGTCACCTTTACTGGGGACACTGAAGCTTTCTTT. This chain links TRBV9 with TRBJ1-1; D is unclear. The CDR3 has 15 amino acids. V lost 2 bases and J lost 3, with 14 bases in between. Germline V gene sequence: CDR1 SGDLS, CDR2 YYNGEE. The full variable domain, in which reference TRBV9 and TRBJ1-1 provide the parts outside the CDR3, is DSGVTQTPKHLITATGQRVTLRCSPRSGDLSVYWYQQSLDQGLQFLIQYYNGEERAKGNILERFSAQQFPDLHSELNLSSLELGDSALYFCASSVTFTGDTEAFFGQGTRLTVV.